The 26 T cell receptor beta chains below were found in one sample sequenced in a study of blood T cells in healthy people across ages. A second PCR, run for about 7 to 11 cycles, used a sample-barcoded 5' primer plus a J-beta primer mix. TCRdb reprocessed the 5' RACE reads via MiXCR and lists one record per CDR3 protein. The data hold 800,000 to 1,000,000 distinct CDR3 sequences, with around 46% observed a single time. The specimen was blood. Receptors originate from a man aged 30 to 39 in good health.

J is TRBJ2-7 and V is TRBV6-1; TRBD1 matches 9 bases. The ends lost 5 bases at V and 0 bases at J; junction bases unmatched: 8. This CDR3 region has 16 residues. Germline values: CDR1 MNHNS, CDR2 SASEGT. The CDR3 reads CASSKAGTGSSYEQYF. CDR3 DNA: TGTGCCAGCAGTAAGGCCGGGACAGGGAGCTCCTACGAGCAGTACTTC.

This clonotype was seen only a few times. The chain is built from TRBV20-1 and TRBJ1-2, with D perhaps matching TRBD1 (5 bases). V was shortened by 2 bases and J by 4 bases, with 8 bases between the two germline ends. Germline V gene data show CDR1 as DFQATT and CDR2 as SNEGSKA (reference sequence). CDR3 size: 12 residues. Written as DNA, the CDR3 is TGCAGTGCTAGAACAGGAACCTATGGCTACACCTTC. This codes for CSARTGTYGYTF.

The chain uses TRBV5-6 and TRBJ2-1; no firm D call. The DNA end is more similar to TRBJ2-7, so the J call may be wrong. Germline V lookup: CDR1 SGHDT, CDR2 YYEEEE. The CDR3 length is 12 residues. This CDR3 reads CASIFGWNEQYF. CDR3 DNA sequence: TGTGCCAGCATCTTTGGATGGAACGAGCAGTACTTC.

At least ten counts were recorded for this clonotype. This chain links TRBV4-3 with TRBJ2-7; TRBD2 is a possible D gene (7 bases). The V end lost 0 bases, the J end lost 5 bases, and 14 bases lay between the germline ends. Germline CDR1 reads LGHNA; CDR2 reads YSLEER. The CDR3 is made up of 15 amino acids. CDR3 coding DNA: TGCGCCAGCAGCCAAGATGGGGGGGCCGCGAACGAGCAGTACTTC. The encoded protein is CASSQDGGAANEQYF.

This clonotype was detected a few times. This chain joins TRBV6-6 and TRBJ1-2, with TRBD1 identical over 7 bases. CDR3 length equals 16 residues. V lost 2 bases to trimming and J lost 1 base; unmatched junction nucleotides: 7. Looked up from germline, CDR1 is MNHNY and CDR2 is SVGAGI (reference sequence). CDR3: CASSYDGQAVNYGYTF. In nucleotides, the CDR3 is TGTGCCAGCAGTTACGACGGACAGGCCGTTAACTATGGCTACACCTTC.

This chain links TRBV3-1 with TRBJ2-7; either TRBD1 or TRBD2 may supply D (6 bases each). The J call may be incorrect, as the DNA end agrees better with TRBJ2-5. The CDR3 covers 15 residues. The V gene's germline CDR1 is LGHDT and CDR2 YNNKEL (reference sequence). In DNA form, the CDR3 reads TGTGCCAGCAGCCAAGGCGGGGTGAGGGGGGAGACCCAGTACTTC. It translates to CASSQGGVRGETQYF.

The gene calls are TRBV10-3 and TRBJ2-3, with D uncertain. From germline, CDR1 is ENHRY and CDR2 SYGVKD. With 1 base removed from V and 5 bases from J, the gap between germline ends came to 1 base. This CDR3 is 11 amino acids long. Here the CDR3 reads CAISELDTQYF. Here the CDR3 DNA reads TGTGCCATCAGTGAGTTAGATACGCAGTATTTT.

The rearrangement links TRBV21-1 to TRBJ2-7; TRBD1, the table's D call, lacks a check against the DNA. TRBV21-1 counts as a pseudogene. The CDR3 consists of 16 residues. The DNA for the CDR3 is TGTGCCAGCAGCAATCAGGGAAGGGTGGAGTCCTACGAGCAGTACTTC. It codes for CASSNQGRVESYEQYF.

V usage is TRBV2 and J usage is TRBJ1-1; TRBD1 matches 8 bases. The germline V gene encodes CDR1 SNHLY and CDR2 FYNNEI. Trimming at V came to 7 bases and at J to 7 bases, leaving 5 bases not matched to a gene. The CDR3 length is 12 residues. CDR3 region: CASTGTGYEAFF. CDR3 nucleotide sequence: TGTGCCAGCACCGGGACAGGCTATGAAGCTTTCTTT.

V gene TRBV27 combines with J gene TRBJ1-5, with 10 bases matching TRBD1. The CDR3 is made up of 16 amino acids. The germline CDR1 and CDR2 sequences are MNHEY and SMNVEV (reference sequence). V lost 2 bases and J lost 6; bases outside the gene matches: 7. Here the CDR3 reads CASSLRPGQGGQPQHF. Here the CDR3 DNA reads TGTGCCAGCAGTTTACGCCCCGGACAGGGGGGTCAGCCCCAGCATTTT.

The chain is built from TRBV6-5 and TRBJ2-7; 9 nucleotides agree with TRBD1. The CDR3 covers 15 residues. With 2 bases clipped from V and 0 bases from J, the junction kept 2 bases outside the gene matches. Germline CDR1 reads MNHEY; CDR2 reads SVGAGI. CDR3 region: CASSYRGQGSYEQYF. CDR3 DNA: TGTGCCAGCAGTTACCGGGGACAGGGCTCCTACGAGCAGTACTTC.

The J gene is TRBJ2-1, the V gene TRBV7-9, with D maybe TRBD1 (6 bases). Per the germline V gene, CDR1 is SEHNR and CDR2 is FQNEAQ (reference sequence). This CDR3 has 15 amino acids. Trimming left V 3 bases short and J 2 bases short, with 11 bases between. The CDR3 nucleotides read TGTGCCAGCAGCTTTACAGGGAAGGCCTACAATGAGCAGTTCTTC. Translated: CASSFTGKAYNEQFF.

The V and J genes are TRBV7-2 and TRBJ1-4; D unresolved. The CDR3 runs to 14 residues. Trimming stripped 3 bases from V and 6 bases from J, with 11 bases between. In germline, CDR1 is SGHTA, CDR2 FQGNSA. The CDR3 nucleotides are TGTGCCAGCAGCTTTCGGGCCCGGGATGAAAAACTGTTTTTT. This codes for CASSFRARDEKLFF.

The chain is built from TRBV20-1 and TRBJ2-5, with TRBD2 identical over 8 bases. With 6 bases clipped from V and 3 bases from J, the junction kept 9 bases outside the gene matches. The germline V gene has CDR1 DFQATT and CDR2 SNEGSKA (reference sequence). This CDR3 comprises 14 residues. CDR3 coding DNA: TGCAGTGCAGTGCCGGGACTAGTCAAAGAGACCCAGTACTTC. Translation: CSAVPGLVKETQYF.

In DNA, the CDR3 is TGTGCCAGCAGTTTTACAGGGTTGGGCACTGAAGCTTTCTTT. Residues: CASSFTGLGTEAFF. The V and J genes are TRBV12-3 or TRBV12-4 and TRBJ1-1; D possibly corresponds to TRBD1 (6 bases). Between the trimmed V and J ends, which lost 3 bases and 4 bases, there was a span of 12 bases. This CDR3 contains 14 residues.

This clonotype has more than one count but fewer than ten. The V call is TRBV20-1, the J call TRBJ2-4; TRBD2 matches at 10 bases. CDR1 is DFQATT, CDR2 SNEGSKA, per germline (reference sequence). Trimming cost V 3 bases and J 0 bases; bases outside gene matches: 8. The CDR3 runs 17 residues. DNA for the CDR3: TGCAGTGCTAGCCCCCTAGCGGGGGCGCTAGCCAAAAACATTCAGTACTTC. Its translation: CSASPLAGALAKNIQYF.

The chain joins TRBV6-2 or TRBV6-3 to TRBJ2-1; D possibly corresponds to TRBD2 (6 bases). The germline V gene encodes CDR1 MNHEY and CDR2 SVGEGT. V lost 6 bases and J 0 bases, leaving 12 bases between the germline ends. This CDR3 has 15 amino acids. The chain's CDR3 is CASRSLRGSYNEQFF. Here the CDR3 DNA reads TGTGCCAGCAGATCCCTGCGGGGCTCCTACAATGAGCAGTTCTTC.

The sample holds a few counts of this clonotype. The rearrangement links TRBV11-2 to TRBJ1-2, with D hard to call. V was trimmed by 0 bases and J by 8 bases, leaving 16 bases between them. Germline CDR1 and CDR2: SGHAT and FQNNGV. There are 15 residues in the CDR3. CDR3 sequence (DNA): TGTGCCAGCAGCTTAGAGATGTTGCCCAGAGAGGGCTACACCTTC. This encodes CASSLEMLPREGYTF.

This clonotype was seen a handful of times. The CDR3 coding sequence is TGTGCCAGCAGCCCGAAAGTAGCGGGGTCAGATACGCAGTATTTT. It codes for CASSPKVAGSDTQYF. The chain recombines TRBV5-5 with TRBJ2-3; 8 bases map to TRBD2. V lost 4 bases and J lost 4; bases outside the gene matches: 8. CDR3 length: 15 residues. CDR1 is SGHKS and CDR2 is YYEKEE in the germline V gene (reference sequence). Drawing the rest from reference TRBV5-5 and TRBJ2-3, the complete variable domain is DAGVTQSPTHLIKTRGQQVTLRCSPISGHKSVSWYQQVLGQGPQFIFQYYEKEERGRGNFPDRFSARQFPNYSSELNVNALLLGDSALYLCASSPKVAGSDTQYFGPGTRLTVL.

This clonotype was recorded a few times. The genes are TRBV3-1 and TRBJ2-7, with no clear D. Trimming shortened V by 0 bases and J by 2 bases, and 14 bases separated the two germline ends. CDR1 LGHDT and CDR2 YNNKEL come from the germline V gene (reference sequence). This CDR3 region has 16 residues. The CDR3 sequence: CASSQDGVRHTYEQYF. The CDR3 DNA sequence: TGTGCCAGCAGCCAAGATGGAGTGAGGCATACCTACGAGCAGTACTTC.

V is TRBV9 and J is TRBJ2-3; D may be TRBD1 or TRBD2 (5 bases each). CDR3 size: 15 residues. The ends were cut back, 3 bases at V and 7 bases at J, with 18 bases in the middle. CDR1 is SGDLS, CDR2 YYNGEE, per germline. CDR3 sequence (DNA): TGTGCCAGCAGCGCTGTCCCGGGGCGCTATTATACGCAGTATTTT. It codes for CASSAVPGRYYTQYF. Combining the CDR3 with reference TRBV9 and TRBJ2-3 gives the whole variable domain DSGVTQTPKHLITATGQRVTLRCSPRSGDLSVYWYQQSLDQGLQFLIQYYNGEERAKGNILERFSAQQFPDLHSELNLSSLELGDSALYFCASSAVPGRYYTQYFGPGTRLTVL.

This clonotype was seen only a few times. The rearrangement links TRBV29-1 to TRBJ2-1; no clear D gene. Germline values: CDR1 SQVTM, CDR2 ANQGSEA. This CDR3 is 14 amino acids long. V lost 3 bases and J 0 bases, leaving 9 bases between the germline ends. Written as DNA, the CDR3 is TGCAGCGTTGAGCTCCGAGACTCCTACAATGAGCAGTTCTTC. It specifies CSVELRDSYNEQFF.

The rearrangement uses TRBV4-1 and TRBJ2-1, with 10 bases aligning to TRBD2. The V segment lost 4 bases and the J segment 6 bases; nucleotides outside the gene matches: 9. CDR3 length: 16 amino acids. Germline values: CDR1 MGHRA, CDR2 YSYEKL. The CDR3 sequence: CASSLTLLAGGNEQFF. The CDR3 nucleotides are TGCGCCAGCAGCCTCACTCTTTTAGCGGGGGGCAATGAGCAGTTCTTC.

The table lists this clonotype with a few counts. V is TRBV29-1 and J is TRBJ2-5; 9 bases are shared with TRBD2. CDR3 length: 17 residues. Per germline, CDR1 SQVTM and CDR2 ANQGSEA. Trimming at V came to 0 bases and at J to 4 bases, leaving 12 bases not matched to a gene. CDR3 loop: CSVEDLSLAGLAETQYF. CDR3 DNA sequence: TGCAGCGTTGAAGATCTTTCATTAGCGGGACTAGCAGAGACCCAGTACTTC. The full variable domain, completed using reference TRBV29-1 and TRBJ2-5, is SAVISQKPSRDICQRGTSLTIQCQVDSQVTMMFWYRQQPGQSLTLIATANQGSEATYESGFVIDKFPISRPNLTFSTLTVSNMSPEDSSIYLCSVEDLSLAGLAETQYFGPGTRLLVL.

CDR3 sequence: CASSEGSNTEAFF. Written as DNA, the CDR3 is TGTGCCAGCAGTGAAGGCTCGAACACTGAAGCTTTCTTT. J is TRBJ1-1 and V is TRBV25-1; no definite D call. Germline V gives CDR1 MGHDK, CDR2 SYGVNS. V dropped 2 bases and J dropped 1 base, with 5 bases sitting between them. The CDR3 sequence is 13 residues long. The full variable domain, with the rest looked up from reference TRBV25-1 and TRBJ1-1, is EADIYQTPRYLVIGTGKKITLECSQTMGHDKMYWYQQDPGMELHLIHYSYGVNSTEKGDLSSESTVSRIRTEHFPLTLESARPSHTSQYLCASSEGSNTEAFFGQGTRLTVV.

On this clonotype itself: A junction end diverges from the germline sequence, so it may reflect a read error. V usage is TRBV29-1 and J usage is TRBJ1-4, with a possible D match to TRBD1 (5 bases). CDR1 and CDR2 from the germline V gene are SQVTM and ANQGSEA. The CDR3 consists of 15 residues. The CDR3 sequence is CSVRKGFATNEELFF. The CDR3 DNA reads TGCAGCGTTCGGAAGGGGTTTGCAACTAATGAAGAACTGTTTTTT. Based on the CDR3 plus reference TRBV29-1 and TRBJ1-4, the full variable domain is SAVISQKPSRDICQRGTSLTIQCQVDSQVTMMFWYRQQPGQSLTLIATANQGSEATYESGFVIDKFPISRPNLTFSTLTVSNMSPEDSSIYLCSVRKGFATNEELFFGSGTQLSVL.